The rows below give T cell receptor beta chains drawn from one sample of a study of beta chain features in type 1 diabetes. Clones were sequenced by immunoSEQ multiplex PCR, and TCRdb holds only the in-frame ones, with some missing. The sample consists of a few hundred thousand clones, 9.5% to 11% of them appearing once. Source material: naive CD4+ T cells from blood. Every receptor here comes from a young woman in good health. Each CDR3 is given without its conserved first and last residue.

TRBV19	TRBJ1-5	ASSRTVGNQPQH
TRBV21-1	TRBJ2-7	ASSKEGSSGSGEQY
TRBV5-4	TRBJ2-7	ASSLEGGGTYEQY
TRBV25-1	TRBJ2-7	ASSEETGVRYEQY
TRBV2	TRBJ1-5	ASRGRSNQPQH
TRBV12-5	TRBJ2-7	ASGLVGGTGKV
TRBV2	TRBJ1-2	ASHRGTYGYT
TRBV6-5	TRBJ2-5	ASRDRVNQETQY
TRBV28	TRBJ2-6	ASSPGGSGANVLT
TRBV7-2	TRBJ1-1	ASSLHSGGQTEAF
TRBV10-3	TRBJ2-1	AIGTSGGLGEQF
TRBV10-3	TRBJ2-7	AISVGTSGPYEQY
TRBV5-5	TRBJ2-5	ASSLGQGGSGRYWETQY
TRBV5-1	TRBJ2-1	ASSQLPGLDNEQF
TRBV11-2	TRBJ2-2	ASSRWAGGSTGELF
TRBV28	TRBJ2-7	ASSFGDWQSYEQY
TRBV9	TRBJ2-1	ASSVTGSSYNEQF
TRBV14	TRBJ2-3	APGELTDTQY
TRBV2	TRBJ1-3	ASKEPPQRPSGNTIY
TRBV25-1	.	ASSTVRDRGYEQY
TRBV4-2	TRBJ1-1	ASSQFGQGATEAF
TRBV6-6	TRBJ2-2	ASSLRASVSTGELF
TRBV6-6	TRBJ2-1	ASSPGGSNNEQF
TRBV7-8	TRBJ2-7	ASRPRTGRPYEQY
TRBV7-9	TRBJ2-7	ASSLLAGGGEQY
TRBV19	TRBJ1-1	ASGTGGTNTEAF
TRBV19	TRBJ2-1	ASSSRTSGRDEQF
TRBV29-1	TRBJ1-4	SVDSNEKLF
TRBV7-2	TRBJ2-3	ASSLVGGHTDTQY
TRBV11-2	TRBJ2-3	ASSLLALAGRTDTQY
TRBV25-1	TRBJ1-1	ASSEYPDRLPMNTEAF
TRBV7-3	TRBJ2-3	ASSRRDSTDTQY
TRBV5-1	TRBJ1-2	ASSLGRDRASYGYT
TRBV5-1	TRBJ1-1	ASSSAGNTEAF
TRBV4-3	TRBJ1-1	ASSPKGRGNEAF
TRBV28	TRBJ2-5	ASSLWGTAETQY
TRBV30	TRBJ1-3	AWSPLQGYRILKNTIY
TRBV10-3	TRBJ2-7	AISRGIYEQY
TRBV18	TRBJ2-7	ASSHGEDYEQY
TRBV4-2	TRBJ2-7	ASSPIAGLYEQY